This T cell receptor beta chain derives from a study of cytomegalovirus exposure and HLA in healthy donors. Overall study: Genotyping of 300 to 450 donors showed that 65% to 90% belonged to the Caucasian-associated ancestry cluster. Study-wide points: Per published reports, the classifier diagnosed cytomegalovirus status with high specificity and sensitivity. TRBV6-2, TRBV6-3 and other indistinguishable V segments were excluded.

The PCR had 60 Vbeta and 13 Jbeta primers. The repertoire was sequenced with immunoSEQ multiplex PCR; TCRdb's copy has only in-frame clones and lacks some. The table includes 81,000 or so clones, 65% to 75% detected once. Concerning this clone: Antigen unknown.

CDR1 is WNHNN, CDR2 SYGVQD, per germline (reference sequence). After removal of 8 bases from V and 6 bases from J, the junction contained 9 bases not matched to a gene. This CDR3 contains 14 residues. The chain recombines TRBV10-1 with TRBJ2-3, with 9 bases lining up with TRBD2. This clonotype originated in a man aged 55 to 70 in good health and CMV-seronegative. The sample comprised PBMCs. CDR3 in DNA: TGCGCCAGCTCCCTTAGCGGGGGTGGTGATACGCAGTATTTT. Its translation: CASSLSGGGDTQYF.